This entry describes one TCR beta chain. The antigen this receptor binds is unknown. It has no much larger one-base neighbor in the sample; base qualities were not kept. Receptor libraries were prepared by the immunoSEQ multiplex PCR assay. TCRdb stores this immuneACCESS table with in-frame sequences only. Part of the clones is absent; in the studies checked, under half of the shortfall reflects unresolved V genes, and no reason is known for the rest. The sample has roughly 99,000 clones on record, approximately 90% of them singletons. The ten largest clones represent roughly 2.3% of the sample. The CDR3, cysteine through phenylalanine, is 15 amino acids long. The entry retains the CDR3 DNA only, 45 bases that are in frame from base 1. The germline V gene yields SQVTM for CDR1 and ANQGSEA for CDR2. V loses 3 bases of germline sequence and J loses 3 bases, and the interval between the two ends is 17 bases.

This specimen belongs to a study of T cell changes during pregnancy in multiple sclerosis (dated by TCRdb to 2018 to 2020). For the study in its entirety: In women with multiple sclerosis, the researchers looked at how the T cell repertoire shifted as pregnancy progressed.

This sequence was found in a female donor in good health, enrolled as a control in a pregnancy study. Sequenced here: peripheral blood, sampled after pregnancy. This chain joins TRBV29-1 to TRBJ1-1, with the D gene uncertain. Read as DNA, the sequence is TGCAGCGTTGACTCCTGGGAGGTATGGGACACTGAAGCTTTCTTT. Its coded protein is CSVDSWEVWDTEAFF.